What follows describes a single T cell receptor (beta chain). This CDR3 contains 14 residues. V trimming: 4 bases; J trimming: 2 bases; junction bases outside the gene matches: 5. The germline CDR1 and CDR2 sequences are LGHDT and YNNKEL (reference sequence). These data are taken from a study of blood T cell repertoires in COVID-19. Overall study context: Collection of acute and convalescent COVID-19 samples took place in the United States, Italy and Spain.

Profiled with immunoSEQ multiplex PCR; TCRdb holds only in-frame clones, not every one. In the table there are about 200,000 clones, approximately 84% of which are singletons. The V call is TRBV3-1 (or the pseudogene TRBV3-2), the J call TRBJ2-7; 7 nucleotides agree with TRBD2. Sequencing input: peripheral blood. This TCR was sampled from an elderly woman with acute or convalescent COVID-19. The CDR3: CASSPLGGTYEQYF. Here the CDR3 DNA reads TGTGCCAGCAGCCCCCTGGGGGGGACCTACGAGCAGTACTTC.